This paragraph reports one T cell receptor beta chain. This clonotype has ten or more counts. The antigen it binds to is not known. No base qualities exist here, and no much larger clone lies one base off it. All donors were healthy Caucasians. Miltenyi CD45RO+ enrichment and human naive T-cell isolation kits were used to isolate memory (CD45RO+) and naive T cells from PBMC. The data originate from a study of identical twins (dated by TCRdb to the mid-2010s). Turning to the overall study: To test whether fetal clonotypes persist, this study deep-sequenced TCR alpha and beta repertoires from monozygotic twins, from unrelated adults of various ages, and from cord blood. To rule out contamination, replicate twin experiments were performed at different times with different library preparation protocols.

The paper as a whole reports these results and caveats: Invariant T cells such as MAIT and iNKT could partly confound zero-insertion analyses, though diverse VJ usage argued against this for most clonotypes. Compared with coincidental sharing between unrelated individuals, out-of-frame TCR alpha sequences shared between twins showed an excess of sequences with low generation probability. Because the same donors could not be followed over many years, the conclusions depended on cross-sectional statistical analysis. Abundant cord blood beta clonotypes had fewer insertions, young adult naive repertoires showed a similar but weaker trend, and memory repertoires showed no such trend. Out-of-frame TCR alpha sharing in monozygotic twins was systematically underestimated by recombination models, whereas sharing between unrelated individuals was in agreement with the recombination models. A weaker excess of twin sharing was found in beta out-of-frame sequences because the signal-to-noise ratio was lowered by fewer shared sequences.

The CDR3, cysteine through phenylalanine, is 16 amino acids long. CDR3 DNA is the only sequence kept; it has 48 bases, read in frame from the first base. The trim is 0 bases for V and 8 bases for J, with a gap of 18 bases between the germline ends. According to the germline V gene, CDR1 reads SGHRS and CDR2 reads YFSETQ. The library was made by 5' RACE. Sequenced on an Illumina HiSeq 2000. Template switching introduced a universal primer binding site; the final cDNA contained a unique molecular identifier, enabling accurate counting of TCR cDNA molecules. First-strand cDNA for TCR alpha and beta chains was synthesized from specific primers in the conserved constant-segment region. To control for contamination, every cDNA library carried two barcodes: a SMART-Mk sample barcode plus Illumina barcodes. TruSeq adapter sequences and Illumina sample barcodes were added in two successive PCR steps. TCR alpha and beta cDNA libraries were sequenced on the Illumina HiSeq platform with custom primers. The study's processing was this. MiGEC processed the raw reads to extract unique molecular identifiers, while MiXCR was used to determine the CDR3 positions. Recombination models were inferred per individual with the repgenHMM and IGoR tools using an EM algorithm. Shared clonotypes were analyzed with the tcR package in R, and sharing was normalized by the product of cloneset sizes. Out-of-frame nonproductive sequences were analyzed to study raw recombination free of thymic and clonal selection effects. TCRdb reprocessed the public reads (quality trimming at Q25 with fastp, clone calling with MiXCR) and kept in-frame beta chains. Every CDR3 protein is listed once, alongside the most common genes and DNA of its rows. Clone size and V and J calls follow TCRdb, not the original study. This sample holds around 160,000 distinct CDR3 sequences; 3% to 4.5% were observed only once. Jointly, the top ten make up approximately 7.6% of the sample.

The chain employs TRBV5-1 and TRBJ2-1, with a weak D call of TRBD2 (6 bases match). The source is a man in his late teens or twenties in good health. Sequenced sample: memory T cells sorted from blood. According to the study, the label for this sample's cell subset or site signals: CD45RO+ enriched T cells. This receptor carries the CDR3 CASSLGGPGGWDEQFF. The DNA sequence is given as TGCGCCAGCAGCTTGGGGGGACCAGGAGGGTGGGATGAGCAGTTCTTC.